This TCR beta chain was sequenced for a study of cytomegalovirus exposure and HLA in healthy donors. Study-level points and caveats: A later analysis linked a missense DCLRE1C variant to TCR beta V- and J-gene trimming.

PCR amplification relied on 60 Vbeta primers (plus 13 Jbeta primers). The method was immunoSEQ multiplex PCR; TCRdb's version includes in-frame clones alone and lacks a portion of them. The table includes more than 100,000 clones, around 76% detected once. Trimming took off 7 bases at V and 4 bases at J, with 17 bases between the two ends. The CDR3 length is 15 residues. Germline V gene data show CDR1 as SGHRS and CDR2 as YFSETQ. In the case of this clone: The antigen is unknown.

What was sequenced was PBMCs. This chain uses TRBV5-1 with TRBJ2-2; D is possibly TRBD2 (7 bases). The sequence was collected from a man between 60 and 70 years old in good health and CMV-seropositive. For the CDR3, the DNA is TGCGCCAGCCAAAAGGGGGGGCCTAGCACCGGGGAGCTGTTTTTT. Its protein product is CASQKGGPSTGELFF.